This T cell receptor (beta chain) was documented in a study of T cell responses to AZD1222 COVID-19 vaccine. Profiled with immunoSEQ multiplex PCR; TCRdb holds only in-frame clones, not every one. The repertoire consists of over 150,000 clones, with 85% to 90% occurring once and the leading ten covering about 4.5%. The CDR3 runs to 15 residues. Trimming stripped 5 bases from V and 0 bases from J, with 14 bases between. Germline-derived CDR1 and CDR2 are SGHAT and FQNNGV. The sequence derives from an adult who received the AZD1222 COVID-19 vaccine. The sequenced sample was peripheral blood, obtained 28 days after the second AZD1222 dose. The V call is TRBV11-2, the J call TRBJ2-7, with D maybe TRBD2 (6 bases). The chain's CDR3 is CASSPGGLYSYEQYF. The CDR3 nucleotides are TGTGCCAGCAGCCCAGGTGGACTATACTCCTACGAGCAGTACTTC.